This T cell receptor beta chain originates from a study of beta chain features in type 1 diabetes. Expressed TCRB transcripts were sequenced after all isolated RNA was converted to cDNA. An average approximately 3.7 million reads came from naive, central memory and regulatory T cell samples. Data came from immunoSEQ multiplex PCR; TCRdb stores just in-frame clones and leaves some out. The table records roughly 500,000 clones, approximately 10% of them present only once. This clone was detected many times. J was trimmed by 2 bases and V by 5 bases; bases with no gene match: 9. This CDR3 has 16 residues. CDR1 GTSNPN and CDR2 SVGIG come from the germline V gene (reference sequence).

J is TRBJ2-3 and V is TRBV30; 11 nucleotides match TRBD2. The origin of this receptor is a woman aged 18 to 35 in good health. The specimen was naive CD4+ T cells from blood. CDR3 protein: CAWQVGLADTTDTQYF. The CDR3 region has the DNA TGTGCCTGGCAGGTGGGACTAGCGGATACCACAGATACGCAGTATTTT. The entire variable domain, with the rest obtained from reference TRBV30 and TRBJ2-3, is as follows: SQTIHQWPATLVQPVGSPLSLECTVEGTSNPNLYWYRQAAGRGLQLLFYSVGIGQISSEVPQNLSASRPQDRQFILSSKKLLLSDSGFYLCAWQVGLADTTDTQYFGPGTRLTVL.